This T cell receptor (beta chain) was recovered during a study of glioma-infiltrating T cells after dendritic cell vaccination listed by TCRdb under 2016. General notes on the study: A cohort of 15 or so glioblastoma patients from Phase I and II dendritic cell vaccination trials was included, of whom 9 were newly diagnosed and 6 had recurrent disease. Autologous tumor lysate-pulsed dendritic cell vaccination was administered to the patients between about 2002 and 2013. The vaccine consisted of monocyte-derived dendritic cells cultured less than eight days with IL-4 and GM-CSF, then pulsed overnight with autologous tumor lysate. Each patient got three intradermal injections of the dendritic cell vaccine, spaced at biweekly intervals, in the arm below the axilla. Tumor-infiltrating lymphocyte content was quantified and tumor and blood repertoires were compared in dendritic cell-vaccinated glioblastoma patients by deep sequencing of TCR beta CDR3 regions. Survival after dendritic cell vaccination was correlated with TCR sequencing metrics, including TIL content and tumor-blood repertoire overlap. Overall study outcomes, separate from this receptor: Higher estimated pretreatment TIL content predicted longer time to progression and overall survival after dendritic cell vaccination. No direct relationship between TCR clonality and survival was found, suggesting that a diverse polyclonal response may matter. The cohort was small and heterogeneous, and full blood and tumor sets were available for few patients, with initial-recurrent tumor pairs available for even fewer patients. The three-group TCR overlap response model was characterized as speculative, and prospective validation of the model was stated to be required.

Using the immunoSEQ assay, TCRB CDR3 regions were amplified from around 2 micrograms of genomic DNA, or from all available DNA when less than that was on hand. The multiplex PCR relied on 60 forward primers for TCR V beta segments and 13 reverse primers for J beta segments. Synthetic control templates were spiked into each sample at limiting dilution to estimate reads per starting template. Sequencing produced 87 bp reads on the Illumina HiSeq System. In the original analysis: PCR and sequencing errors were removed by a nearest neighbor algorithm that merged closely related sequences. TCR overlap was measured as the percentage of unique tumor TCR beta sequences that were also present in the peripheral blood of the same patient. What TCRdb holds here is the immuneACCESS table cut down to in-frame rearrangements. Part of the clones is not present; checked against another copy, under half of the missing clones reflect an unresolved V gene, and the others are unexplained. V and J calls and clone size are given by that table; D and trimming were obtained from the DNA. The sample records 85,000 to 110,000 clones, roughly 79% of which are singletons. The top ten clones comprise less than 15% of the sample.

From the cysteine through the phenylalanine, the CDR3 covers 14 amino acids. CDR3 DNA only is kept here, 42 bases in frame from base 1. The germline V gene encodes CDR1 SNHLY and CDR2 FYNNEI. V lost 9 bases and J lost 3 bases; the stretch between them is 17 bases long. To be selected, patients needed enough residual fresh-frozen tumor tissue and more than two years of available survival data. Although molecular status otherwise differed among the glioblastoma patients, no patient had an isocitrate dehydrogenase mutation. PBMC were collected before vaccination, two weeks after the third vaccination, and at tumor progression when it occurred. The Qiagen DNeasy Blood extraction Kit was used to extract genomic DNA. Details on this clone: The antigen it binds to is not known. The input lacks base qualities; no much larger clone sits a single base away.

Sequencing used blood, obtained before dendritic cell vaccination. The sequence derives from a human donor with glioblastoma. The chain employs TRBV2 and TRBJ1-2; perhaps TRBD1 is the D gene, with 5 bases matching. The sequenced DNA: TGTGCCAGTGCCTACAACAGGATAGACTATGGCTACACCTTC. This is translated as CASAYNRIDYGYTF.